This TCR beta chain derives from a study of blood T cell repertoires in COVID-19. Study overall: Nucleic acid was either cDNA or gDNA, and it came from T cells, B-cell-depleted T cells, or PBMCs.

Sequencing was performed with immunoSEQ multiplex PCR; in TCRdb, only in-frame clones are kept and a portion is missing. The sample includes tens of thousands of clones, over 65% of them seen just once. Germline loops: CDR1 SGHDN, CDR2 FVKESK. The CDR3 has 16 residues. Trimming cost V 5 bases and J 6 bases; bases outside gene matches: 15. The source is a woman of 80 years or more with acute or convalescent COVID-19. The chain combines TRBV14 with TRBJ2-7; 8 bases map to TRBD1. Sequenced sample: peripheral blood. The CDR3 nucleotides are TGTGCCAGCAGCACGACCTCGTGGACAGGGCGGGGCGAGCAGTACTTC. It encodes CASSTTSWTGRGEQYF.